These T cell receptor beta chains were read from a single sample in a study of cytotoxic CD8 clonotypes in ibrutinib-treated CLL. Sequencing was performed with immunoSEQ multiplex PCR; in TCRdb, only in-frame clones are kept and a portion is missing. The table has fewer than 300,000 clones, 76% seen once. The sequenced sample was PBMCs, obtained at disease progression, from a patient treated with ibrutinib. The origin of the receptors is a human donor with chronic lymphocytic leukemia. Each CDR3 is given without its conserved first and last residue. Each record gives: V gene, CDR3 protein.

TRBV2 | ASSEGLARKTQY
TRBV27 | ASSAYLGALGTDTQY
TRBV10-3 | AISETGLAGGPPYNEQF
TRBV28 | ASSLFNYGYT
TRBV11-2 | ASSESGSGSYEQY
TRBV7-9 | ASSSDRLYNEQF
TRBV18 | ASSLNRDSNQPQH
TRBV25-1 | ASSEEGAGELF
TRBV6-5 | ASRTGGASVTQY
TRBV18 | ASSPPGLGYGYT
TRBV2 | ASSVGAGGSYETQY
TRBV5-1 | ASSAYSSGRSYEQY
TRBV2 | AIYSGDEQY
TRBV20-1 | SARQAYEQY
TRBV2 | ASSQIKQF
TRBV10-1 | ASSESRQNTGELF
TRBV6-1 | ASRDRGPNTEAF
TRBV5-1 | ASSLALGLVWTEAF
TRBV29-1 | SVGSGINQPQH
TRBV19 | ASPHDRRFRLAGPYEQY
TRBV9 | ASSVDVGWETQY
TRBV21-1 | ASAQNRRERNSPLH
TRBV28 | ASSLRSPGNQETQY
TRBV11-2 | ASSLGLPLGNQPQH
TRBV7-9 | ASSLREGRGPNYGYT
TRBV19 | ASSQQQITDTQY
TRBV18 | ASSPRLAGGFADTQY
TRBV25-1 | ASSTQGNQPQH
TRBV28 | ASSSRDSTYEQY
TRBV4-1 | ASSQDPTGPYGYT
TRBV10-1 | ASVGGEQY
TRBV28 | ASSSPGQGAYEQY
TRBV2 | ASIGKSQNEQF
TRBV7-9 | ASSFTSDYTQY
TRBV5-1 | IRGGGYGYT
TRBV10-3 | AIGRGGANYGYT
TRBV4-2 | ASSRGQGYEQY
TRBV29-1 | SVATGNYGYT
TRBV14 | ASSQKLQGPRAGEQF
TRBV6-5 | ASSYSRGGHTEAF
TRBV15 | ATSRDLVRPL
TRBV10-3 | AISESGPTMNTEAF
TRBV10-3 | ATQDRGQVSGIYEQY
TRBV21-1 | ASSKRQGVGFDFSNQPQH
TRBV4-2 | ASSQEGTSGNKNIQY
TRBV9 | ASSAASGGAEQF
TRBV15 | ATSRGTSGMGYEQY
TRBV4-1 | ASSQDPGTGGSYRNQPQH
TRBV4-1 | ASSVRLAGVLTEQF
TRBV4-1 | ASSPGHRTYEQY
TRBV5-1 | ASSLGARVHTDTQY
TRBV4-1 | ASSLIASEQF
TRBV15 | ATSGPRGHGEQF
TRBV7-8 | ASALAETYEQY
TRBV18 | ASSPGQGAYEQY
TRBV9 | ASRGGLTYTDTQY